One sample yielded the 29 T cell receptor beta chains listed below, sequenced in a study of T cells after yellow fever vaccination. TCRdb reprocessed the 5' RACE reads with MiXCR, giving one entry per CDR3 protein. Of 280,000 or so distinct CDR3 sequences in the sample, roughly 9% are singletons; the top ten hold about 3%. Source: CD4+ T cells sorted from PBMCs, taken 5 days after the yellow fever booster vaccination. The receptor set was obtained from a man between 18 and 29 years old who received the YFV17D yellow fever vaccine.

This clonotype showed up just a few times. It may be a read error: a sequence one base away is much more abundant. CDR3 bases: TGCGCCAGCAGCCGAGACAGGGACGATGGCTACACCTTC. Amino acid sequence: CASSRDRDDGYTF. The gene calls are TRBV5-1 and TRBJ1-2; 7 bases are a match to TRBD1. The CDR3 has 13 residues. Looked up from germline, CDR1 is SGHRS and CDR2 is YFSETQ. V trimming: 4 bases; J trimming: 6 bases; junction bases outside the gene matches: 6.

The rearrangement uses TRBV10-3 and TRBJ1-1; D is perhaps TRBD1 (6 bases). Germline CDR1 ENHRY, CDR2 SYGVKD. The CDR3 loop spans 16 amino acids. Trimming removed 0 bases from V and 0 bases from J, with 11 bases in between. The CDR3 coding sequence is TGTGCCATCAGTGAGTCCCTGGACAGACTGAACACTGAAGCTTTCTTT. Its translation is CAISESLDRLNTEAFF.

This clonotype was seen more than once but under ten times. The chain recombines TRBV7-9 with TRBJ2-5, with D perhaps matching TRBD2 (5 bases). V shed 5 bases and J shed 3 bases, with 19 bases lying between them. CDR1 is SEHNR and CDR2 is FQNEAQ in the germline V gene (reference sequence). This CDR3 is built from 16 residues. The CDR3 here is CASSGGRSQFKETQYF. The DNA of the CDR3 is TGTGCCAGCAGCGGCGGGCGCTCGCAGTTCAAAGAGACCCAGTACTTC.

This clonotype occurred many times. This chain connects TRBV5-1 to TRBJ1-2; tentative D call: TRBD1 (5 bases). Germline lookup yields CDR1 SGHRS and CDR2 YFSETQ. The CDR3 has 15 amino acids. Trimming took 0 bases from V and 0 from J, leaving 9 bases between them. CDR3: CASSLVGGTNYGYTF. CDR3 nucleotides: TGCGCCAGCAGCTTGGTGGGGGGAACTAACTATGGCTACACCTTC.

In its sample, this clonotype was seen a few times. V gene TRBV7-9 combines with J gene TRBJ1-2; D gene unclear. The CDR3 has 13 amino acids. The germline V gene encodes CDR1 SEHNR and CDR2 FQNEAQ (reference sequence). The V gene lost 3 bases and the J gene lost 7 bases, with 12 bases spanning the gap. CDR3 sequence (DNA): TGTGCCAGCAGCTTTGATGGAAAGAGTGGCTACACCTTC. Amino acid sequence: CASSFDGKSGYTF.

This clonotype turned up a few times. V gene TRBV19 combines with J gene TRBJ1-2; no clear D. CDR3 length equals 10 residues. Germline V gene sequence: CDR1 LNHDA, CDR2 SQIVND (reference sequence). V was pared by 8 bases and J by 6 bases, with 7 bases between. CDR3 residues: CASGIDGYTF. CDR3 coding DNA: TGTGCCAGTGGGATCGATGGCTACACCTTC. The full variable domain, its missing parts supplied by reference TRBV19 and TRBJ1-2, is DGGITQSPKYLFRKEGQNVTLSCEQNLNHDAMYWYRQDPGQGLRLIYYSQIVNDFQKGDIAEGYSVSREKKESFPLTVTSAQKNPTAFYLCASGIDGYTFGSGTRLTVV.

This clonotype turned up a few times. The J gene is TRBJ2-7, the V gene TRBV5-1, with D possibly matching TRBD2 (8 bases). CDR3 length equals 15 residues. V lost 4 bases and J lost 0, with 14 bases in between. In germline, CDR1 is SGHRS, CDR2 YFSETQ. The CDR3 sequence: CASSPGGTDSYEQYF. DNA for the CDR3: TGCGCCAGCAGCCCGGGGGGGACAGACTCCTACGAGCAGTACTTC. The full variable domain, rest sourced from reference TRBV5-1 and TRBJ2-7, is KAGVTQTPRYLIKTRGQQVTLSCSPISGHRSVSWYQQTPGQGLQFLFEYFSETQRNKGNFPGRFSGRQFSNSRSEMNVSTLELGDSALYLCASSPGGTDSYEQYFGPGTRLTVT.

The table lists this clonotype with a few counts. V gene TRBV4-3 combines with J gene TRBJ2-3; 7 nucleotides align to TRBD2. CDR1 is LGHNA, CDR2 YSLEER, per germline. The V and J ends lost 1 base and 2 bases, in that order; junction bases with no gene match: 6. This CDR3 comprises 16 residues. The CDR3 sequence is CASSQGSGGSTDTQYF. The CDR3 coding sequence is TGCGCCAGCAGCCAAGGATCGGGGGGATCCACAGATACGCAGTATTTT.

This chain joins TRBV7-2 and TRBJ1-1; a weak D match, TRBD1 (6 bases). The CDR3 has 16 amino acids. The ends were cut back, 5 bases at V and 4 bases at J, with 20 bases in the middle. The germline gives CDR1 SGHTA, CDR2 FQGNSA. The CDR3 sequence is CASSTYLTGSTTEAFF. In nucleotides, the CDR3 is TGTGCCAGCAGCACTTACCTGACAGGATCAACCACTGAAGCTTTCTTT.

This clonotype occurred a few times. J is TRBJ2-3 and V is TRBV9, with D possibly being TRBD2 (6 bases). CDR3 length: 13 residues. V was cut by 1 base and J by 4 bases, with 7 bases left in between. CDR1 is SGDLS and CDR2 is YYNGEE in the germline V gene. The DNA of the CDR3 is TGTGCCAGCAGCGTAACTAGCTCAGATACGCAGTATTTT. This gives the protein CASSVTSSDTQYF.

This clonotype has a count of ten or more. The DNA of the CDR3 is TGTGCCAGCAGCTTAGAGGTTTCGGCGGTAGCCTACGAGCAGTACTTC. It specifies CASSLEVSAVAYEQYF. The chain is built from TRBV7-2 and TRBJ2-7, with D unresolved. The CDR3 totals 16 residues. Germline V CDR1 and CDR2: SGHTA, FQGNSA. V lost 1 base and J 2 bases, leaving 15 bases between the germline ends.

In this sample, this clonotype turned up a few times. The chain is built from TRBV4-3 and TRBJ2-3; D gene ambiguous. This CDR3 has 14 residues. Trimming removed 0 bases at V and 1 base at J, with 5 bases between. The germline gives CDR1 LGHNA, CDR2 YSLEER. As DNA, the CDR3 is TGCGCCAGCAGCCAAGATCAGGGCACAGATACGCAGTATTTT. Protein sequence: CASSQDQGTDTQYF.

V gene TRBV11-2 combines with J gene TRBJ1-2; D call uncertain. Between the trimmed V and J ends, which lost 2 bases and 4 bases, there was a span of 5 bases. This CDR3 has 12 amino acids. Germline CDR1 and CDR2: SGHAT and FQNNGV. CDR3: CASSLRSYGYTF. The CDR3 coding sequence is TGTGCCAGCAGCTTAAGGAGCTATGGCTACACCTTC.

The CDR3 DNA reads as TGTGCCAGCAGCCCAACTCTTGGCGTAAACTATGGCTACACCTTC. It codes for CASSPTLGVNYGYTF. The chain employs TRBV9 and TRBJ1-2; D uncertain. V was cut by 4 bases and J by 2 bases, with 15 bases left in between. The CDR3 runs to 15 residues. The germline V gene encodes CDR1 SGDLS and CDR2 YYNGEE.

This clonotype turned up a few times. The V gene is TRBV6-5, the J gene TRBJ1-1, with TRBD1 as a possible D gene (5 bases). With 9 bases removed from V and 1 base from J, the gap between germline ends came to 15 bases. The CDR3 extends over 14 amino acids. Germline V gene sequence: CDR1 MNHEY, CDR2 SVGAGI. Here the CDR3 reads CASSVGGTNTEAFF. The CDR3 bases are TGTGCCAGTTCCGTGGGGGGAACGAACACTGAAGCTTTCTTT.

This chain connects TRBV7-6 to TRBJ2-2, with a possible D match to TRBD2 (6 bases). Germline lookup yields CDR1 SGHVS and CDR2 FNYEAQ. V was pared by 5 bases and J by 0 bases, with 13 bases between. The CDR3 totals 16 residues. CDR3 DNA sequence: TGTGCCAGCAGCCCAAGCAGGACTACGAACACCGGGGAGCTGTTTTTT. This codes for CASSPSRTTNTGELFF.

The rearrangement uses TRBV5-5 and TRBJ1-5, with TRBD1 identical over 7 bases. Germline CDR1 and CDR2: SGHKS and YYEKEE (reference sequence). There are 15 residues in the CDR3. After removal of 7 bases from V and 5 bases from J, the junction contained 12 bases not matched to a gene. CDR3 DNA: TGTGCCAGCTGCACTGGGACAGATGTATATCAGCCCCAGCATTTT. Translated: CASCTGTDVYQPQHF.

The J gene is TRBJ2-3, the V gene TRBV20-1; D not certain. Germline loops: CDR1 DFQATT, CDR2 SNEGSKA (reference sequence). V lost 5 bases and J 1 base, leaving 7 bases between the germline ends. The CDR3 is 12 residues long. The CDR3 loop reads CSAPTGTDTQYF. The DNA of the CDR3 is TGCAGTGCTCCGACTGGCACAGATACGCAGTATTTT.

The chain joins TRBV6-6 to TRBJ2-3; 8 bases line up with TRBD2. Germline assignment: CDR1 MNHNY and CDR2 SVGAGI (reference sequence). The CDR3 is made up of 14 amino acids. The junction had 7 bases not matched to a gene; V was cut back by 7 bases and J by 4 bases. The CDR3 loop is CASTSGGGADTQYF. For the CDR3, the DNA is TGTGCCAGCACATCGGGGGGGGGGGCAGATACGCAGTATTTT.

The CDR3 DNA reads as TGCGCCAGCAGCTGGGGACTAGCGGATTCTGACTCCTACGAGCAGTACTTC. Amino acids: CASSWGLADSDSYEQYF. The V gene is TRBV5-1, the J gene TRBJ2-7, with 11 bases that match TRBD2. Trimming removed 3 bases from V and 0 bases from J; junction bases left unmatched: 8. Germline CDR1 and CDR2: SGHRS and YFSETQ. This CDR3 region has 17 residues.

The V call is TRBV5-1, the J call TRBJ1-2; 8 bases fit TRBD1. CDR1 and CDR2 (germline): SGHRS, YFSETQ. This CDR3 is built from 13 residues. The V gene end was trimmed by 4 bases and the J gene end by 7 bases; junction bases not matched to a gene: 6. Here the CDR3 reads CASSPGGGPGYTF. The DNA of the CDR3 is TGCGCCAGCAGCCCAGGGGGCGGACCTGGCTACACCTTC. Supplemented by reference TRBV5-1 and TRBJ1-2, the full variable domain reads KAGVTQTPRYLIKTRGQQVTLSCSPISGHRSVSWYQQTPGQGLQFLFEYFSETQRNKGNFPGRFSGRQFSNSRSEMNVSTLELGDSALYLCASSPGGGPGYTFGSGTRLTVV.

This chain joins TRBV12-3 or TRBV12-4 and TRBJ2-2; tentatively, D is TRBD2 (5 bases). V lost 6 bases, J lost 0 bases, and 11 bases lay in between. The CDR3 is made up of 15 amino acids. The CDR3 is CASSRGSANTGELFF. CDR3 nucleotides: TGTGCCAGCAGCCGGGGTAGCGCGAACACCGGGGAGCTGTTTTTT.

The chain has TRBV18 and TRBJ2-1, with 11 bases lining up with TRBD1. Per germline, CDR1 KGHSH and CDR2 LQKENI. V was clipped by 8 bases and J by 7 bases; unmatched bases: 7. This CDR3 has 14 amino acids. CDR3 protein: CASRGQGAVNEQFF. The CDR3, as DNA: TGTGCCAGCCGCGGACAGGGGGCTGTAAATGAGCAGTTCTTC.

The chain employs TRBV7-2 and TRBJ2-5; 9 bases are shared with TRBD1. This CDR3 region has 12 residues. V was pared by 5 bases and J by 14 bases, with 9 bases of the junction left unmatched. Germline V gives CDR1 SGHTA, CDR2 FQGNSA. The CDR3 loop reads CASSLQTGGPYF. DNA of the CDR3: TGTGCCAGCAGCCTTCAAACAGGGGGCCCCTACTTC.

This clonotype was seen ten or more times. The CDR3 loop is CSGTVNEKLFF. CDR3 DNA sequence: TGCAGTGGGACGGTGAATGAAAAACTGTTTTTT. The chain carries TRBV20-1 and TRBJ1-4; D ambiguous. CDR3 size: 11 residues. V lost 7 bases to trimming and J lost 5 bases, with 8 bases between them. In germline, CDR1 is DFQATT, CDR2 SNEGSKA (reference sequence).

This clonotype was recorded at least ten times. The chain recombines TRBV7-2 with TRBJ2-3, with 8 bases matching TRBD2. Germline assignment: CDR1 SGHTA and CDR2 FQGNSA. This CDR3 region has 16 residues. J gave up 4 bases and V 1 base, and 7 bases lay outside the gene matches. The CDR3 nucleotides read TGTGCCAGCAGCTTAGTGGGGACTAGTTTTGCAGATACGCAGTATTTT. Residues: CASSLVGTSFADTQYF. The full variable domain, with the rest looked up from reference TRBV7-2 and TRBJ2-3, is GAGVSQSPSNKVTEKGKDVELRCDPISGHTALYWYRQSLGQGLEFLIYFQGNSAPDKSGLPSDRFSAERTGGSVSTLTIQRTQQEDSAVYLCASSLVGTSFADTQYFGPGTRLTVL.

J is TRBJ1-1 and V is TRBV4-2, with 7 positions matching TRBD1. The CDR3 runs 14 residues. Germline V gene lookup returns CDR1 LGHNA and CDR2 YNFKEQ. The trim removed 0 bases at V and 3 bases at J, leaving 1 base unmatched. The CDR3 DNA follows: TGTGCCAGCAGCCAAGAACAGGGGTACACTGAAGCTTTCTTT. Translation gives CASSQEQGYTEAFF.

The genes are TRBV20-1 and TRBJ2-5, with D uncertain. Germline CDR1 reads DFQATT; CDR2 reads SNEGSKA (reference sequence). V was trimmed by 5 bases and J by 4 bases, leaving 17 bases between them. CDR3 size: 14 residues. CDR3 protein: CSAPYTGLGETQYF. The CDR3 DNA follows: TGCAGTGCTCCGTACACCGGGTTAGGAGAGACCCAGTACTTC.

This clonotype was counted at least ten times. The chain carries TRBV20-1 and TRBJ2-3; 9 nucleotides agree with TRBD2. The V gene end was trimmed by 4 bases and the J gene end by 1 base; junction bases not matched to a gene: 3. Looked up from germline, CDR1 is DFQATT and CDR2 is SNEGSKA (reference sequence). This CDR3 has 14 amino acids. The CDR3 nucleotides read TGCAGTGCTACAATAGCGGGGGGCACAGATACGCAGTATTTT. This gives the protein CSATIAGGTDTQYF.